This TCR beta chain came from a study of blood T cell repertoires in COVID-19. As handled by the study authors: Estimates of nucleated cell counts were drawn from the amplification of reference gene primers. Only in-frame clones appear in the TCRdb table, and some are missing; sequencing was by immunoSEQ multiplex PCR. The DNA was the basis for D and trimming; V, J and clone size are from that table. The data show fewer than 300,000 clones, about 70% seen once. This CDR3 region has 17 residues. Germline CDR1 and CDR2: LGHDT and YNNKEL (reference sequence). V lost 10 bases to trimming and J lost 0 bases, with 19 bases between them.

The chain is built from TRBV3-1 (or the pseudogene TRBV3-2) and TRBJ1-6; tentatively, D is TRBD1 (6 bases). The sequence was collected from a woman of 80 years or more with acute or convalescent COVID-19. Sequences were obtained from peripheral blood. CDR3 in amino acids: CATSGDGQSSYNSPLHF. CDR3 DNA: TGTGCCACCTCAGGTGATGGACAGAGCTCCTATAATTCACCCCTCCACTTT.